A single sample gave rise to the 10 T cell receptor beta chains below, sequenced in a study of technical replicates of blood from a handful of donors. Measured with immunoSEQ multiplex PCR; TCRdb has only the in-frame clones, and not every one. The data hold tens of thousands of clones, with about 96% observed a single time. What was sequenced was T cells isolated from PBMCs. The receptors shown here come from a human donor in good health.

This chain links TRBV19 with TRBJ1-1; D is perhaps TRBD1 (5 bases). Germline CDR1 is LNHDA and CDR2 is SQIVND (reference sequence). Between the trimmed V and J ends, which lost 4 bases and 3 bases, there was a span of 12 bases. This CDR3 is 14 amino acids long. CDR3 residues: CASSTPDTHTEAFF. The CDR3 DNA is TGTGCCAGTAGTACCCCGGACACGCACACTGAAGCTTTCTTT.

The chain is built from TRBV18 and TRBJ2-7; 7 bases match TRBD2. From germline, CDR1 is KGHSH and CDR2 LQKENI. This CDR3 spans 15 amino acids. After removal of 0 bases from V and 3 bases from J, the junction contained 5 bases not matched to a gene. CDR3 protein: CASSPPFGGSYEQYF. The CDR3 DNA reads TGTGCCAGCTCACCACCTTTTGGCGGGAGCTACGAGCAGTACTTC. Drawing the rest from reference TRBV18 and TRBJ2-7, the complete variable domain is NAGVMQNPRHLVRRRGQEARLRCSPMKGHSHVYWYRQLPEEGLKFMVYLQKENIIDESGMPKERFSAEFPKEGPSILRIQQVVRGDSAAYFCASSPPFGGSYEQYFGPGTRLTVT.

This sequence joins TRBV30 and TRBJ1-1; D unclear. The CDR3 contains 12 residues. Between the trimmed V and J ends, which lost 2 bases and 9 bases, there was a span of 13 bases. In germline, CDR1 is GTSNPN, CDR2 SVGIG (reference sequence). CDR3 loop: CAWSLPTQKAFF. The CDR3 DNA reads TGTGCCTGGAGTCTTCCCACCCAGAAAGCTTTCTTT. Full variable domain (missing parts from reference TRBV30 and TRBJ1-1): SQTIHQWPATLVQPVGSPLSLECTVEGTSNPNLYWYRQAAGRGLQLLFYSVGIGQISSEVPQNLSASRPQDRQFILSSKKLLLSDSGFYLCAWSLPTQKAFFGQGTRLTVV.

This clone was observed once. J is TRBJ2-7 and V is TRBV5-1, with TRBD2 matching 13 bases. V shed 1 base, J shed 3 bases, and the junction held 10 bases outside the gene matches. Germline V lookup: CDR1 SGHRS, CDR2 YFSETQ. The CDR3 runs to 18 residues. CDR3 sequence: CASSLSPLAGGAYYEQYF. In nucleotides, the CDR3 is TGCGCCAGCAGCTTGTCCCCACTAGCGGGAGGGGCTTACTACGAGCAGTACTTC.

The chain links TRBV27 to TRBJ2-7; 8 nucleotides line up with TRBD1. Trimming cost V 8 bases and J 2 bases; bases outside gene matches: 5. Germline V gene sequence: CDR1 MNHEY, CDR2 SMNVEV (reference sequence). The CDR3 consists of 13 residues. As DNA, the CDR3 is TGTGCCAGCTCTTTACAGGGGGCCTACGAGCAGTACTTC. It codes for CASSLQGAYEQYF.

The chain employs TRBV10-1 and TRBJ2-5; 10 nucleotides match TRBD2. Losses at the gene ends were 3 bases for V and 5 bases for J; bases not matched to a gene: 9. The CDR3 runs to 16 residues. In germline, CDR1 is WNHNN, CDR2 SYGVQD (reference sequence). CDR3 nucleotides: TGCGCCAGCAGTGAAGTGGCTAGCGGGAGTATGGAGACCCAGTACTTC. Translating gives CASSEVASGSMETQYF.

J is TRBJ1-5 and V is TRBV10-1, with 10 positions matching TRBD1. With V trimmed by 6 bases and J by 0 bases, 2 bases remained unmatched. Per germline, CDR1 WNHNN and CDR2 SYGVQD (reference sequence). This CDR3 comprises 15 residues. DNA of the CDR3: TGCGCCAGCAGCCGGGACAGGGGTAGCAATCAGCCCCAGCATTTT. This codes for CASSRDRGSNQPQHF.

The V call is TRBV27, the J call TRBJ2-7; D is ambiguous. This CDR3 is built from 12 residues. The germline V gene encodes CDR1 MNHEY and CDR2 SMNVEV (reference sequence). The V end was cut by 4 bases, the J end by 6 bases, with 10 bases between. The CDR3 is CASSSLYSEQYF. CDR3 nucleotides: TGTGCCAGCAGTTCCCTCTATTCCGAGCAGTACTTC.

This sequence joins TRBV27 and TRBJ2-7; 8 nucleotides agree with TRBD1. The CDR3 loop spans 13 amino acids. CDR1 and CDR2 (germline): MNHEY, SMNVEV (reference sequence). The V gene end was trimmed by 5 bases and the J gene end by 2 bases; junction bases not matched to a gene: 2. The CDR3, as DNA: TGTGCCAGCAGTAGGACAGGGACCTACGAGCAGTACTTC. Its protein product is CASSRTGTYEQYF.

The chain has TRBV11-2 and TRBJ1-2, with D unresolved. Trimming pared 1 base from V and 4 bases from J, leaving 10 bases between. The germline V gene encodes CDR1 SGHAT and CDR2 FQNNGV. The CDR3 extends over 14 amino acids. The CDR3 spells CASSLVPGGYGYTF. In DNA form, the CDR3 reads TGTGCCAGCAGCTTAGTTCCAGGAGGCTATGGCTACACCTTC. Filled out from reference TRBV11-2 and TRBJ1-2, the complete variable domain reads EAGVAQSPRYKIIEKRQSVAFWCNPISGHATLYWYQQILGQGPKLLIQFQNNGVVDDSQLPKDRFSAERLKGVDSTLKIQPAKLEDSAVYLCASSLVPGGYGYTFGSGTRLTVV.